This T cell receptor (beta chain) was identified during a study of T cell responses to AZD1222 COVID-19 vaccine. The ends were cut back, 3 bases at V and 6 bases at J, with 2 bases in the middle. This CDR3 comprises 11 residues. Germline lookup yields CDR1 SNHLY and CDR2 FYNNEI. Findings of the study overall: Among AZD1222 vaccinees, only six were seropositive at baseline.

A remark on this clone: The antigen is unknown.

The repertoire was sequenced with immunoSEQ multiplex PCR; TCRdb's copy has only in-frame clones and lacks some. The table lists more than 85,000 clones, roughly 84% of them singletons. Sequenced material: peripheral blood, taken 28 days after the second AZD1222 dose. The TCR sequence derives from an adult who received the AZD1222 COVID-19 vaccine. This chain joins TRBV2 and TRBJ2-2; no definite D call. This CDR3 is CASSEAGELFF. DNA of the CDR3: TGTGCCAGCAGTGAGGCCGGGGAGCTGTTTTTT.